This TCR beta chain was observed in a study of shared clonotypes between healthy human individuals. Findings of the study overall: Genetic and exposure-history diversity was limited by the small donor number. Rarefaction analysis demonstrated incomplete sorted-subset sequencing notwithstanding large depth. Memory subsets generally showed smaller estimated richness than naive subsets did.

Cells designated naive CD8 were CD45RO-negative and were positively selected for CCR7, with terminally differentiated effector memory CD45RA+ cells excluded. The junction had 15 bases not matched to a gene; V was cut back by 6 bases and J by 7 bases. Germline V gives CDR1 MRHNA, CDR2 SNTAGT. CDR3 length: 18 amino acids. As to this clone: The target antigen is unknown.

Generated by immunoSEQ multiplex PCR, the TCRdb table keeps only in-frame clones and is missing some. The table records roughly 2.1 million clones, under 95% of them present only once. This clonotype originated in a man aged 18 to 30 in good health. Some clones in this sample may be carry-over from other donors' samples. This sequence joins TRBV6-4 and TRBJ2-1; TRBD2 aligns across 13 bases. Sequenced sample: naive CD8+ T cells from PBMCs. CDR3: CASSSLGGTSGKLNEQFF. The CDR3 nucleotides are TGTGCCAGCAGCTCCTTGGGGGGGACTAGCGGGAAGTTAAATGAGCAGTTCTTC.